A single T cell receptor beta chain is shown here with its context. Its antigen remains unidentified. The data belong to a study of graft-versus-host responses after intestinal transplantation. Study background: Recipients uniformly received anti-thymocyte globulin induction, followed by tacrolimus and steroids for about three years.

CDR1 and CDR2 (germline): MNHEY, SVGAGI. The CDR3 is made up of 15 amino acids. The J segment lost 3 bases and the V segment lost 6 bases, leaving 11 bases of the junction unmatched. Some clones are missing from TCRdb's copy, which holds only in-frame ones; the method was immunoSEQ multiplex PCR. The repertoire includes just over 40,000 clones, approximately 96% of them detected once, and approximately 0.53% sits in the top ten. Study outcomes and limitations: GvH clones detected in recipient marrow included some appearing first in ileum or blood.

Sample: unstimulated CD8+ T cells sorted from spleen or lymph node cells, taken before transplant. This receptor was identified in a human donor who was the organ donor for an intestinal transplant. V and J are TRBV6-5 and TRBJ2-7, with 7 bases that match TRBD1. The CDR3 region has the DNA TGTGCCAGCAGCGAAAACCGGGACAGCATCTACGAGCAGTACTTC. This encodes CASSENRDSIYEQYF.